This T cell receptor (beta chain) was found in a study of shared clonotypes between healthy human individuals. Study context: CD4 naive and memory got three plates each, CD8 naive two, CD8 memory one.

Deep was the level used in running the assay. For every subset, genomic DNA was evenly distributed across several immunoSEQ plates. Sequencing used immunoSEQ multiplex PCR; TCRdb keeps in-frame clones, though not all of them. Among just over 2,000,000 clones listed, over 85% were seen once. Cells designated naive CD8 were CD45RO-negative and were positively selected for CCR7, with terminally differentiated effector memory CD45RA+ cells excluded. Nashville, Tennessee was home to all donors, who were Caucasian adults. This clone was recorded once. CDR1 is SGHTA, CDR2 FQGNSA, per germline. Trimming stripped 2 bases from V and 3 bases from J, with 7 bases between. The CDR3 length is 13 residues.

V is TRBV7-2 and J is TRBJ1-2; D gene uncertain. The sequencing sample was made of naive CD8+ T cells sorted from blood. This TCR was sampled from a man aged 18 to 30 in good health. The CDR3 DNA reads TGTGCCAGCAGCTTATACCGGGACTATGGCTACACCTTC. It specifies CASSLYRDYGYTF.